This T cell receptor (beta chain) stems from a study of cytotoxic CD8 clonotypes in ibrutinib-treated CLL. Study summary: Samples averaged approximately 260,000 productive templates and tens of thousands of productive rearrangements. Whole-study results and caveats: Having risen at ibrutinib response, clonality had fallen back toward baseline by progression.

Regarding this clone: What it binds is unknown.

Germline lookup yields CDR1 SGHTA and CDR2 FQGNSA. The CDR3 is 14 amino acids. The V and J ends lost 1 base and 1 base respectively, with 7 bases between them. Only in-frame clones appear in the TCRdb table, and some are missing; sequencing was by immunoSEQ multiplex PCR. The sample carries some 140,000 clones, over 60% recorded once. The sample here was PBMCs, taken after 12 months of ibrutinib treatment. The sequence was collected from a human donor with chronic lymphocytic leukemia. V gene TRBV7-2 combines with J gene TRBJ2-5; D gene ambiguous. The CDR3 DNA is TGTGCCAGCAGCTTAGGGCCGTTCCAAGAGACCCAGTACTTC. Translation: CASSLGPFQETQYF.